Below, one TCR beta chain is given with its context. Its antigen remains unidentified. The CDR3 runs 14 residues. The trim removed 3 bases at V and 4 bases at J, leaving 4 bases unmatched. Germline CDR1 and CDR2: SGHAT and FQNNGV. Using immunoSEQ multiplex PCR, the repertoire was profiled, and TCRdb retains in-frame clones only, with some absent. The table records over 10,000 clones, about 75% of them present only once. The data were taken from a study of ipilimumab plus nivolumab after autologous stem cell transplantation. Study-wide background: The myeloma cohort included high-risk transplant-naive patients and patients relapsing within 3 years of a first autologous transplant.

Findings of the study overall: Per the authors, repertoire, Treg and microbiota data justify further study.

V and J are TRBV11-2 and TRBJ1-2; 8 bases line up with TRBD1. Here the sequenced sample was PBMCs, taken in a trial of ipilimumab plus nivolumab as post-transplant consolidation. This receptor was identified in a male donor with multiple myeloma. CDR3 loop: CASSLQGTGYGYTF. The CDR3 region has the DNA TGTGCCAGCAGCTTGCAAGGGACAGGCTATGGCTACACCTTC.